Listed here are 13 T cell receptor beta chains from one sample, sequenced in a study of molecular identifiers for immune sequencing clone quantification. TCRdb independently ran MiXCR on the PCR reads; one entry per CDR3 protein. The table has under 600,000 distinct CDR3 sequences, 20% to 25% seen once. The sequenced material came from naive CD8+ T cells from blood, with Jurkat cell RNA spiked in. Subset meaning: FACS-sorted CD8+CD4-CCR7+CD45RA+ naive T cells. These receptors all come from a human donor in good health. Some libraries in this study had Jurkat cell RNA spiked in.

On this clonotype: A single base separates this from a much larger clone, so it may be a read error. The chain has TRBV9 and TRBJ1-1, with 7 bases matching TRBD1. CDR1 SGDLS and CDR2 YYNGEE come from the germline V gene. This CDR3 region has 16 residues. The CDR3 nucleotides read TGTGCCGGCAGCGTGGGACAGACCCCGATGAACACTGAAGCTTTCTTT. It translates to CAGSVGQTPMNTEAFF.

This clonotype was observed many times. The chain joins TRBV11-2 to TRBJ2-3; 11 bases are a match to TRBD1. Unmatched junction bases numbered 7, after V lost 5 bases and J lost 6 bases. Per the germline V gene, CDR1 is SGHAT and CDR2 is FQNNGV. This CDR3 has 15 amino acids. The CDR3 nucleotides read TGTGCCAGCAGCCCCGGGACAGGGGGTGGCGATACGCAGTATTTT. Residues: CASSPGTGGGDTQYF.

This chain connects TRBV24-1 to TRBJ1-4; 9 bases match TRBD1. The J segment lost 8 bases and the V segment lost 3 bases, leaving 6 bases of the junction unmatched. This CDR3 has 15 residues. The germline V gene encodes CDR1 KGHDR and CDR2 SFDVKD. The CDR3 here is CATSDPGQGQEKLFF. The CDR3 DNA sequence: TGTGCCACCAGTGATCCGGGACAGGGTCAAGAAAAACTGTTTTTT.

Regarding this clonotype: One junction end disagrees with the germline gene, perhaps due to a read error. CDR3: CGSSRDRTVTYEQYF. The CDR3 coding sequence is TGTGGCAGCAGTCGGGACAGGACGGTCACTTACGAGCAGTACTTC. This chain links TRBV28 with TRBJ2-7; 8 bases line up with TRBD1. From germline, CDR1 is MDHEN and CDR2 SYDVKM. The CDR3 covers 15 residues.

This chain links TRBV6-2 or TRBV6-3 with TRBJ2-2; TRBD1 aligns across 7 bases. Unmatched junction bases numbered 8, after V lost 5 bases and J lost 2 bases. The germline V gene has CDR1 MNHEY and CDR2 SVGEGT. The CDR3 covers 16 residues. The CDR3 DNA follows: TGTGCCAGCAGTCGTACAGGGGCACCTAACACCGGGGAGCTGTTTTTT. Translation gives CASSRTGAPNTGELFF.

This clonotype was counted only a few times. The V call is TRBV5-4, the J call TRBJ2-5; 9 nucleotides line up with TRBD1. The length of the CDR3 is 15 residues. The germline V gene encodes CDR1 SGHNT and CDR2 YYREEE (reference sequence). With V trimmed by 4 bases and J by 5 bases, 9 bases remained unmatched. CDR3 DNA sequence: TGTGCCAGCAGCCGGTCACAGGGGGCGCAGGAGACCCAGTACTTC. Protein product: CASSRSQGAQETQYF.

V gene TRBV10-3 combines with J gene TRBJ1-1; a possible D gene is TRBD1 (6 bases). The length of the CDR3 is 14 residues. CDR1 and CDR2 from the germline V gene are ENHRY and SYGVKD. V was trimmed by 3 bases and J by 1 base, leaving 9 bases between them. The DNA for the CDR3 is TGTGCCATCAGTGACTGGGACAAGAACACTGAAGCTTTCTTT. Protein product: CAISDWDKNTEAFF.

This clonotype has only a few counts. V gene TRBV10-3 combines with J gene TRBJ2-3, with D hard to call. The CDR3 covers 15 residues. V was shortened by 4 bases and J by 2 bases, with 13 bases between the two germline ends. CDR1 and CDR2 (germline): ENHRY, SYGVKD. DNA for the CDR3: TGTGCCATCAGTGGGACCGTACACTCCACAGATACGCAGTATTTT. Its protein is CAISGTVHSTDTQYF.

This clonotype has a single count. A read error may be the cause here, since a much bigger clone is one base away. J is TRBJ2-7 and V is TRBV4-3, with TRBD2 matching over 7 bases. CDR1 is LGHNA and CDR2 is YSLEER in the germline V gene. This CDR3 is 15 amino acids long. The CDR3 sequence is CASGQGGQRGYEQYF. In nucleotides, the CDR3 is TGCGCCAGCGGCCAAGGTGGCCAGCGGGGTTACGAGCAGTACTTC.

Remarks on this clonotype: The CDR3 does not end in the conserved phenylalanine or tryptophan, so this is likely a read error. No DNA is shown, since the ends of the CDR3 on it are uncertain; the CDR3 is the one TCRdb lists. The chain uses TRBV25-1 and TRBJ2-2; the listed D gene, TRBD1, was not tested against the DNA. From germline, CDR1 is MGHDK and CDR2 SYGVNS. Counting both end residues, the CDR3 totals 13 amino acids. The CDR3 loop is CASSAGTPGELSL.

This clonotype was picked up many times. V gene TRBV12-3 or TRBV12-4 combines with J gene TRBJ1-4; TRBD1 agrees at 8 bases. V trimming: 5 bases; J trimming: 12 bases; junction bases outside the gene matches: 5. The CDR3 sequence is 12 residues long. The CDR3 DNA follows: TGTGCCAGCAGTCCCGGACAGGGTGAACTGTTTTTT. Translating it yields CASSPGQGELFF.

The chain joins TRBV28 to TRBJ1-1; D is unresolved. This CDR3 contains 11 residues. Germline V gene data show CDR1 as MDHEN and CDR2 as SYDVKM. The V end lost 3 bases, the J end lost 11 bases, and 10 bases lay between the germline ends. As DNA, the CDR3 is TGTGCCAGCAGTTTTTCTCTCTCGGCTTTCTTT. It is translated as CASSFSLSAFF.

A remark on this clonotype: Since a much larger clone is just one base distant, this may be a read error. V gene TRBV6-5 combines with J gene TRBJ1-5; D may be TRBD1 (5 bases). Trimming removed 7 bases from V and 7 bases from J, with 20 bases in between. CDR1 MNHEY and CDR2 SVGAGI come from the germline V gene. The CDR3 runs 15 residues. The CDR3 protein is CASNTGAPNGQPQHF. The CDR3 DNA reads TGTGCCAGCAACACCGGGGCCCCAAACGGCCAGCCCCAGCATTTT.